What follows are 19 T cell receptor beta chains derived from one specimen sequenced in a study of T cell repertoires in cytomegalovirus infection. TCRdb called the reads again in MiXCR, with one record for every CDR3 protein. The table records roughly 310,000 distinct CDR3 sequences, about 28% of them present only once. For these receptors, no antigen is known. The sequencing here drew on cultured PBMCs, taken from culture after CMV antigen stimulation. The receptors were gathered from a human donor in good health (CMV status not recorded). Some clones in this sample may be carry-over from other donors' samples.

The V call is TRBV7-6, the J call TRBJ2-5; D gene uncertain. V was shortened by 7 bases and J by 4 bases, with 13 bases between the two germline ends. Germline V gives CDR1 SGHVS, CDR2 FNYEAQ. The CDR3 is made up of 13 amino acids. CDR3 region: CASTEIPRETQYF. The CDR3 DNA reads as TGTGCCAGCACCGAAATCCCCCGAGAGACCCAGTACTTC.

This clonotype was detected once. One end of the junction does not line up with germline, which may come from a read error. This chain connects TRBV2 to TRBJ2-4; TRBD1 might be the D (6 bases). Looked up from germline, CDR1 is SNHLY and CDR2 is FYNNEI. This CDR3 has 15 residues. CDR3 protein: CASSEDRVAKSIQYF. CDR3 DNA: TGTGCCAGCAGTGAGGACAGAGTAGCCAAAAGCATTCAGTACTTC.

The chain uses TRBV28 and TRBJ2-1; TRBD2 matches at 9 bases. With 7 bases clipped from V and 5 bases from J, the junction kept 6 bases outside the gene matches. CDR1 is MDHEN, CDR2 SYDVKM, per germline. This CDR3 comprises 14 residues. The CDR3 DNA sequence: TGTGCCAGCACCTTTAGCGGGAGAGACAATGAGCAGTTCTTC. This sequence encodes CASTFSGRDNEQFF. Filled out from reference TRBV28 and TRBJ2-1, the complete variable domain reads DVKVTQSSRYLVKRTGEKVFLECVQDMDHENMFWYRQDPGLGLRLIYFSYDVKMKEKGDIPEGYSVSREKKERFSLILESASTNQTSMYLCASTFSGRDNEQFFGPGTRLTVL.

This clonotype appeared a few times. J is TRBJ2-1 and V is TRBV6-1; 12 positions agree with TRBD2. V was clipped by 4 bases and J by 10 bases; unmatched bases: 5. The CDR3 sequence is 14 residues long. CDR1 and CDR2 (germline): MNHNS, SASEGT. As DNA, the CDR3 is TGTGCCAGCAGTGCGGGACTAGCGGGTACCGAGCAGTTCTTC. Encoded protein: CASSAGLAGTEQFF.

This clonotype has a handful of counts. This chain joins TRBV7-9 and TRBJ2-1; D is uncertain. The CDR3 has 13 amino acids. Trimming took off 3 bases at V and 8 bases at J, with 11 bases between the two ends. Germline V lookup: CDR1 SEHNR, CDR2 FQNEAQ (reference sequence). The CDR3 sequence: CASSLRNSDEQFF. The CDR3 nucleotides are TGTGCCAGCAGCTTGCGGAATTCGGATGAGCAGTTCTTC.

The chain links TRBV5-4 to TRBJ2-1, with D hard to call. The CDR3 is 16 residues long. Germline V gene data show CDR1 as SGHNT and CDR2 as YYREEE (reference sequence). Trimming shortened V by 4 bases and J by 0 bases, and 14 bases separated the two germline ends. The CDR3: CASSRKVASSYNEQFF. CDR3 in DNA: TGTGCCAGCAGCAGAAAGGTGGCCAGCTCCTACAATGAGCAGTTCTTC.

This clonotype was observed a handful of times. The chain has TRBV12-5 and TRBJ1-1, with D uncertain. This CDR3 spans 17 amino acids. Per germline, CDR1 LGHNT and CDR2 FRNRAP. Deletions cut 3 bases from V and 1 base from J, with 18 bases between. This chain's CDR3 is CASGFQVDFGSNTEAFF. DNA of the CDR3: TGTGCTAGTGGTTTTCAAGTAGACTTTGGGTCGAACACTGAAGCTTTCTTT.

A few counts support this clonotype. This chain connects TRBV19 to TRBJ2-1, with TRBD2 as a possible D gene (5 bases). The V end was cut by 10 bases, the J end by 3 bases, with 16 bases between. Germline V lookup: CDR1 LNHDA, CDR2 SQIVND (reference sequence). The CDR3 is 14 residues long. The CDR3 spells CATAVPEVYNEQFF. CDR3 in DNA: TGTGCCACCGCGGTCCCGGAGGTCTACAATGAGCAGTTCTTC.

This clonotype has a handful of counts. This chain links TRBV7-6 with TRBJ2-1; 8 bases line up with TRBD2. The CDR3 has 13 amino acids. Unmatched junction bases numbered 12, after V lost 5 bases and J lost 15 bases. Germline V gene lookup returns CDR1 SGHVS and CDR2 FNYEAQ. The CDR3 DNA follows: TGTGCCAGCAGCCGAAATTCCGGGACTAGTCCGTTCTTC. Its protein product is CASSRNSGTSPFF.

The chain joins TRBV7-9 to TRBJ2-1; tentative D call: TRBD1 (6 bases). The germline gives CDR1 SEHNR, CDR2 FQNEAQ (reference sequence). The CDR3 length is 15 residues. Between the trimmed V and J ends, which lost 5 bases and 9 bases, there was a span of 20 bases. CDR3 in DNA: TGTGCCAGCAGCATACCAGGGGCCCAGAAGGGTGAGCAGTTCTTC. Residues: CASSIPGAQKGEQFF.

There are a few counts of this clonotype. The V gene is TRBV6-6, the J gene TRBJ2-3; no reliable D call. Germline V gene sequence: CDR1 MNHNY, CDR2 SVGAGI (reference sequence). The V and J ends lost 0 bases and 2 bases respectively, with 6 bases between them. This CDR3 region has 14 residues. The CDR3 DNA sequence: TGTGCCAGCAGTTACTCGGCTGCCACAGATACGCAGTATTTT. It specifies CASSYSAATDTQYF.

This chain links TRBV20-1 with TRBJ1-6; 8 nucleotides match TRBD1. Germline CDR1 DFQATT, CDR2 SNEGSKA (reference sequence). V gave up 0 bases and J gave up 0 bases; unmatched junction bases: 7. The CDR3 contains 18 residues. The CDR3 region has the DNA TGCAGTGCTAGAGATCTGGACAGGGCGAGCTCCTATAATTCACCCCTCCACTTT. Residues: CSARDLDRASSYNSPLHF.

CDR3 sequence reads: CAWSRAHTEAFF. The CDR3 DNA sequence: TGTGCCTGGAGTAGGGCACACACTGAAGCTTTCTTT. The V call is TRBV30, the J call TRBJ1-1; no clear D. The CDR3 runs to 12 residues. The ends were cut back, 2 bases at V and 3 bases at J, with 7 bases in the middle. Per the germline V gene, CDR1 is GTSNPN and CDR2 is SVGIG (reference sequence). The full variable domain, its missing parts supplied by reference TRBV30 and TRBJ1-1, is SQTIHQWPATLVQPVGSPLSLECTVEGTSNPNLYWYRQAAGRGLQLLFYSVGIGQISSEVPQNLSASRPQDRQFILSSKKLLLSDSGFYLCAWSRAHTEAFFGQGTRLTVV.

The chain is built from TRBV14 and TRBJ1-2; D unresolved. CDR1 and CDR2 from the germline V gene are SGHDN and FVKESK. This CDR3 is 15 amino acids long. Deletions cut 3 bases from V and 0 bases from J, with 11 bases between. The CDR3 protein is CASSQTQQSNYGYTF. The CDR3 DNA reads as TGTGCCAGCAGCCAGACGCAACAGTCTAACTATGGCTACACCTTC. The variable domain in full, with the rest retrieved from reference TRBV14 and TRBJ1-2, is EAGVTQFPSHSVIEKGQTVTLRCDPISGHDNLYWYRRVMGKEIKFLLHFVKESKQDESGMPNNRFLAERTGGTYSTLKVQPAELEDSGVYFCASSQTQQSNYGYTFGSGTRLTVV.

The V call is TRBV3-1, the J call TRBJ1-4, with D maybe TRBD1 (5 bases). CDR1 is LGHDT and CDR2 is YNNKEL in the germline V gene (reference sequence). The germline V and J ends were trimmed by 1 base and 8 bases, with 8 bases remaining between them. The CDR3 loop spans 13 amino acids. The CDR3 reads CASSQGWGEKLFF. CDR3 DNA: TGTGCCAGCAGCCAAGGCTGGGGGGAAAAACTGTTTTTT.

This clonotype has ten or more counts. This chain links TRBV5-5 with TRBJ2-1; TRBD2 might be the D (5 bases). This CDR3 contains 15 residues. CDR1 is SGHKS and CDR2 is YYEKEE in the germline V gene (reference sequence). V was shortened by 2 bases and J by 0 bases, with 9 bases between the two germline ends. In nucleotides, the CDR3 is TGTGCCAGCAGCTTAGACGGGGACTCCTACAATGAGCAGTTCTTC. Protein: CASSLDGDSYNEQFF.

This rearrangement joins TRBV5-5 to TRBJ2-3; D may be TRBD1 (6 bases). The V gene's germline CDR1 is SGHKS and CDR2 YYEKEE (reference sequence). Trimming removed 4 bases from V and 1 base from J, with 7 bases in between. The CDR3 contains 13 residues. CDR3 coding DNA: TGTGCCAGCAGCAAGGGGGGCACAGATACGCAGTATTTT. It translates to CASSKGGTDTQYF.

Many counts were recorded for this clonotype. The rearrangement uses TRBV7-8 and TRBJ2-1; weak D call: TRBD2 (5 bases). Trimming removed 7 bases from V and 7 bases from J, with 20 bases in between. Germline V CDR1 and CDR2: SGHVS, FQNEAQ. This CDR3 region has 15 residues. The CDR3: CASIPSSHRGNEQFF. CDR3 DNA: TGTGCCAGCATTCCTAGCTCCCATCGGGGAAATGAGCAGTTCTTC.

The J gene is TRBJ2-3, the V gene TRBV15; TRBD2 matches 10 bases. From germline, CDR1 is LNHNV and CDR2 YYDKDF (reference sequence). V was clipped by 5 bases and J by 10 bases; unmatched bases: 9. This CDR3 is 14 amino acids long. CDR3 protein: CATSRSGGPPAQYF. The CDR3 DNA sequence: TGTGCCACCAGCCGTAGCGGGGGGCCCCCCGCGCAGTATTTT. Combining the CDR3 with reference TRBV15 and TRBJ2-3 gives the whole variable domain DAMVIQNPRYQVTQFGKPVTLSCSQTLNHNVMYWYQQKSSQAPKLLFHYYDKDFNNEADTPDNFQSRRPNTSFCFLDIRSPGLGDTAMYLCATSRSGGPPAQYFGPGTRLTVL.